The 23 T cell receptor beta chains reported below all come from one sample, sequenced in a study of radiotherapy plus CTLA-4 blockade in lung cancer. Clones were read by immunoSEQ multiplex PCR, and TCRdb kept only the in-frame ones, dropping some. The sample includes under 40,000 clones, less than 75% of them seen just once. Sample: peripheral blood, taken from a patient treated with radiotherapy plus ipilimumab. The receptors were gathered from a human donor with non-small cell lung cancer who had stable disease on radiotherapy plus ipilimumab.

This chain uses TRBV6-6 with TRBJ2-3; D is perhaps TRBD2 (5 bases). The CDR3 has 15 residues. Per germline, CDR1 MNHNY and CDR2 SVGAGI (reference sequence). V lost 6 bases to trimming and J lost 5 bases, with 18 bases between them. CDR3 bases: TGTGCCAGCAGACGTCAGAGGGATGGTGAAGATACGCAGTATTTT. This encodes CASRRQRDGEDTQYF.

The chain links TRBV7-6 to TRBJ1-1, with a possible D match to TRBD1 (5 bases). The V and J ends lost 0 bases and 5 bases respectively, with 13 bases between them. The CDR3 covers 15 residues. Germline V CDR1 and CDR2: SGHVS, FNYEAQ. The CDR3 sequence: CASSLAGEGRTEAFF. The CDR3 DNA follows: TGTGCCAGCAGCTTAGCGGGGGAGGGAAGGACTGAAGCTTTCTTT.

The chain combines TRBV10-3 with TRBJ1-3; a weak D match, TRBD1 (5 bases). The CDR3 contains 17 residues. CDR1 ENHRY and CDR2 SYGVKD come from the germline V gene. V was shortened by 4 bases and J by 7 bases, with 23 bases between the two germline ends. CDR3 sequence: CAISGYSRSQGRNTIYF. In DNA, the CDR3 is TGTGCCATCAGTGGATATTCCCGGTCCCAGGGAAGGAACACCATATATTTT.

The chain recombines TRBV21-1 with TRBJ2-4; the DNA was not compared with TRBD2, the D call given in the table. TRBV21-1 has pseudogene status. This CDR3 comprises 16 residues. The CDR3 DNA follows: TGTGCCAGCTTGCCAAACGGAGTCTTAGCCAAAAACATTCAGTACTTC. Its protein product is CASLPNGVLAKNIQYF.

The CDR3, as DNA: TGTGCCAGCAGCCCCGGCCTCTTTATGGTGCAGTACTTC. Translated, it gives CASSPGLFMVQYF. The rearrangement joins TRBV4-2 to TRBJ2-7; D remains unclear. CDR1 is LGHNA, CDR2 YNFKEQ, per germline. This CDR3 is built from 13 residues. V gave up 4 bases and J gave up 9 bases, with 16 bases separating them.

The sample holds one count of this clone. The chain employs TRBV18 and TRBJ2-5; 9 bases are a match to TRBD1. From germline, CDR1 is KGHSH and CDR2 LQKENI. With 5 bases clipped from V and 1 base from J, the junction kept 2 bases outside the gene matches. This CDR3 spans 14 amino acids. The CDR3 sequence is CASSGQGFQETQYF. CDR3 DNA: TGTGCCAGCTCAGGACAGGGGTTCCAAGAGACCCAGTACTTC. Variable domain in full (rest from reference TRBV18 and TRBJ2-5): NAGVMQNPRHLVRRRGQEARLRCSPMKGHSHVYWYRQLPEEGLKFMVYLQKENIIDESGMPKERFSAEFPKEGPSILRIQQVVRGDSAAYFCASSGQGFQETQYFGPGTRLLVL.

The chain is built from TRBV5-1 and TRBJ1-2; D gene ambiguous. Trimming took off 4 bases at V and 4 bases at J, with 17 bases between the two ends. Germline CDR1 reads SGHRS; CDR2 reads YFSETQ. This CDR3 region has 15 residues. DNA of the CDR3: TGCGCCAGCAGCCCAAACGATCCGTCGGGCTATGGCTACACCTTC. Residues: CASSPNDPSGYGYTF.

The chain uses TRBV4-3 and TRBJ2-2; the match to TRBD2 covers 13 bases. Germline V gene lookup returns CDR1 LGHNA and CDR2 YSLEER. Trimming removed 3 bases from V and 7 bases from J; junction bases left unmatched: 8. The CDR3 covers 17 residues. The CDR3 nucleotides are TGCGCCAGCAGCCATGAGGGGACTAGCGGGATGGGCGGGGAGCTGTTTTTT. Translating it yields CASSHEGTSGMGGELFF.

J is TRBJ1-1 and V is TRBV7-9; possible D gene TRBD1, 5 bases. The CDR3 sequence is 17 residues long. Germline lookup yields CDR1 SEHNR and CDR2 FQNEAQ (reference sequence). V was shortened by 7 bases and J by 2 bases, with 23 bases between the two germline ends. The CDR3 nucleotides read TGTGCCAGCATCTCGGACTGGGACCTGCGCCGAAACACTGAAGCTTTCTTT. This translates into CASISDWDLRRNTEAFF.

V and J are TRBV9 and TRBJ2-7, with 8 bases lining up with TRBD2. The V segment lost 4 bases and the J segment 5 bases; nucleotides outside the gene matches: 20. The CDR3 length is 18 residues. The germline gives CDR1 SGDLS, CDR2 YYNGEE. CDR3 nucleotides: TGTGCCAGCAGCCAAGATAAAGGGACTAGATATCTTAGGCACGAGCAGTACTTC. It yields the protein CASSQDKGTRYLRHEQYF.

The chain combines TRBV18 with TRBJ1-5, with D unclear. V was trimmed by 3 bases and J by 3 bases, leaving 6 bases between them. Germline CDR1 reads KGHSH; CDR2 reads LQKENI. There are 13 residues in the CDR3. This chain's CDR3 is CASSPGDNQPQHF. In nucleotides, the CDR3 is TGTGCCAGCTCACCGGGAGACAATCAGCCCCAGCATTTT.

The V call is TRBV27, the J call TRBJ1-2, with unresolved D. Trimming took off 5 bases at V and 7 bases at J, with 11 bases between the two ends. In germline, CDR1 is MNHEY, CDR2 SMNVEV (reference sequence). This CDR3 contains 12 residues. The CDR3 DNA follows: TGTGCCAGCAGTGCGACGAGTGGTGGCTACACCTTC. It encodes CASSATSGGYTF.

This chain uses TRBV7-8 with TRBJ2-2, with D tentatively TRBD2 (6 bases). Germline V gene sequence: CDR1 SGHVS, CDR2 FQNEAQ. The germline V and J ends were trimmed by 5 bases and 5 bases, with 12 bases remaining between them. There are 14 residues in the CDR3. This CDR3 reads CASSPHRGTGELFF. The CDR3 DNA reads TGTGCCAGCAGCCCTCACCGGGGGACCGGGGAGCTGTTTTTT.

The chain uses TRBV7-9 and TRBJ1-1, with D tentatively TRBD1 (5 bases). This CDR3 is built from 15 residues. V was shortened by 0 bases and J by 0 bases, with 8 bases between the two germline ends. Germline CDR1 is SEHNR and CDR2 is FQNEAQ (reference sequence). DNA of the CDR3: TGTGCCAGCAGCTTAGCGCAGGGAGTGAACACTGAAGCTTTCTTT. Its translation is CASSLAQGVNTEAFF.

The V gene is TRBV18, the J gene TRBJ2-2; D possibly matches TRBD1 or TRBD2 (5 bases each). V was cut by 6 bases and J by 0 bases, with 11 bases left in between. The CDR3 consists of 15 residues. Germline V lookup: CDR1 KGHSH, CDR2 LQKENI. For the CDR3, the DNA is TGTGCCAGCTCCTTGGGGACGGCGAACACCGGGGAGCTGTTTTTT. Translation gives CASSLGTANTGELFF.

Only a few counts were recorded for this clone. The chain couples TRBV30 to TRBJ2-3; 11 bases line up with TRBD2. CDR1 is GTSNPN, CDR2 SVGIG, per germline (reference sequence). V shed 0 bases, J shed 5 bases, and the junction held 7 bases outside the gene matches. This CDR3 region has 16 residues. CDR3 nucleotide sequence: TGTGCCTGGAGTGTGACTAGCGGGAAGGGGATAGATACGCAGTATTTT. This translates into CAWSVTSGKGIDTQYF.

This chain joins TRBV6-9 and TRBJ1-2; D is possibly TRBD1 (6 bases). Trimming shortened V by 5 bases and J by 4 bases, and 23 bases separated the two germline ends. This CDR3 is 17 amino acids long. Germline lookup yields CDR1 MNHGY and CDR2 SVAAGI. CDR3 sequence (DNA): TGTGCCAGCAGTCGGGACATGTCTTACGGAAAGACCTATGGCTACACCTTC. Translation: CASSRDMSYGKTYGYTF.

The CDR3 loop is CASSLGEAQETQYF. DNA for the CDR3: TGTGCCAGCAGCTTAGGCGAGGCCCAAGAGACCCAGTACTTC. The chain uses TRBV5-4 and TRBJ2-5, with D unresolved. CDR3 length: 14 residues. V gave up 2 bases and J gave up 1 base, with 9 bases separating them. Germline V gene sequence: CDR1 SGHNT, CDR2 YYREEE (reference sequence).

The chain combines TRBV18 with TRBJ1-1; TRBD1 might be the D (5 bases). The germline CDR1 and CDR2 sequences are KGHSH and LQKENI. V lost 6 bases and J 5 bases, leaving 13 bases between the germline ends. The length of the CDR3 is 13 residues. For the CDR3, the DNA is TGTGCCAGCTCGTCCTCCCGGGGGACTGAAGCTTTCTTT. It specifies CASSSSRGTEAFF.

The rearrangement joins TRBV7-9 to TRBJ2-7; TRBD2 is a possible D gene (5 bases). Germline lookup yields CDR1 SEHNR and CDR2 FQNEAQ (reference sequence). The CDR3 spans 14 residues. Trimming removed 0 bases at V and 1 base at J, with 7 bases between. CDR3 protein: CASSLAAASYEQYF. CDR3 bases: TGTGCCAGCAGCTTAGCAGCGGCGTCCTACGAGCAGTACTTC.

The chain recombines TRBV7-9 with TRBJ1-2; no definite D call. The CDR3 is 16 residues long. V dropped 0 bases and J dropped 2 bases, with 13 bases sitting between them. Germline assignment: CDR1 SEHNR and CDR2 FQNEAQ (reference sequence). The CDR3 bases are TGTGCCAGCAGCTTAGCATTGGTAGGGCCGAACTATGGCTACACCTTC. Translated, it gives CASSLALVGPNYGYTF.

V is TRBV9 and J is TRBJ2-7, with 7 bases matching TRBD2. The trim removed 4 bases at V and 3 bases at J, leaving 7 bases unmatched. Germline values: CDR1 SGDLS, CDR2 YYNGEE. The CDR3 runs to 14 residues. CDR3 DNA: TGTGCCAGCAGCTCCGCGGGGGAGGGCTACGAGCAGTACTTC. Amino acids: CASSSAGEGYEQYF.

The table lists this clone with a count of one. This chain links TRBV7-6 with TRBJ2-2; no clear D. CDR3 size: 14 residues. The germline V and J ends were trimmed by 5 bases and 7 bases, with 14 bases remaining between them. From germline, CDR1 is SGHVS and CDR2 FNYEAQ. In DNA form, the CDR3 reads TGTGCCAGCAGCCCCCGTTGGACCGACGGGGAGCTGTTTTTT. It translates to CASSPRWTDGELFF.